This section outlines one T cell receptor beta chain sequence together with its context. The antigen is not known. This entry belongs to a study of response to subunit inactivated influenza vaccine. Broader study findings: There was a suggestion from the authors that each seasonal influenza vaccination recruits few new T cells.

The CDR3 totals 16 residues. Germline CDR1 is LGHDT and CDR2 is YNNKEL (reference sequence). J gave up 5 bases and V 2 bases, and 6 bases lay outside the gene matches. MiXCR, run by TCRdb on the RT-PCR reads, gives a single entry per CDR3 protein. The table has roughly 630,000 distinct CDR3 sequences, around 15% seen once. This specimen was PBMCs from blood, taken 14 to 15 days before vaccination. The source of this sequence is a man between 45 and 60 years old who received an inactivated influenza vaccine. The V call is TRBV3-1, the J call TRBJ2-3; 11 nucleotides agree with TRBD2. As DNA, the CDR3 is TGTGCCAGCAGCCAACTAGCGGGGGGACTGGGAGATACGCAGTATTTT. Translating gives CASSQLAGGLGDTQYF.